A single sample gave rise to the 21 T cell receptor beta chains below, sequenced in a study of T cell clones after liver transplantation. The data were produced by immunoSEQ multiplex PCR, yet TCRdb's version contains in-frame clones alone and is incomplete. This sample yields roughly 100,000 clones, of which roughly 80% are seen a single time; over 0.75% belongs to the top ten. The source was CD4+ T cells from blood, collected before liver transplant. The receptors were sampled from a human donor who received a liver transplant.

This chain links TRBV6-5 with TRBJ2-2; maybe TRBD2 (5 bases). The length of the CDR3 is 13 residues. V lost 6 bases and J lost 7, with 12 bases in between. Germline CDR1 and CDR2: MNHEY and SVGAGI. CDR3 sequence (DNA): TGTGCCAGCAGGCGGCCAGGAGGCGGGGAGCTGTTTTTT. This translates into CASRRPGGGELFF.

This clone was picked up a small number of times. The chain has TRBV2 and TRBJ1-2, with 7 bases fitting TRBD1. With 7 bases clipped from V and 6 bases from J, the junction kept 11 bases outside the gene matches. CDR1 SNHLY and CDR2 FYNNEI come from the germline V gene. The CDR3 is 14 residues long. In nucleotides, the CDR3 is TGTGCCAGCAAACCCCTGACAGGGCGGGATGGCTACACCTTC. Residues: CASKPLTGRDGYTF.

V usage is TRBV7-2 and J usage is TRBJ1-1, with 10 nucleotides matching TRBD1. Looked up from germline, CDR1 is SGHTA and CDR2 is FQGNSA. V shed 6 bases and J 10 bases; nucleotides not matched to a gene: 8. This CDR3 contains 13 residues. CDR3: CASSEGTGVRAFF. CDR3 in DNA: TGTGCCAGCAGTGAAGGGACAGGGGTTAGAGCTTTCTTT.

The J gene is TRBJ2-5, the V gene TRBV6-5; 9 bases agree with TRBD1. This CDR3 spans 14 amino acids. Germline values: CDR1 MNHEY, CDR2 SVGAGI. V dropped 4 bases and J dropped 5; count of bases not matched to a gene: 5. The CDR3 DNA follows: TGTGCCAGCAGTTGGGACAGGGTGGGCGAGACCCAGTACTTC. As protein: CASSWDRVGETQYF.

The sample holds one count of this clone. The rearrangement uses TRBV19 and TRBJ2-1; D not resolved. From germline, CDR1 is LNHDA and CDR2 SQIVND (reference sequence). V lost 5 bases and J lost 2, with 10 bases in between. This CDR3 is 14 amino acids long. The DNA for the CDR3 is TGTGCCAGTAGTTACCGGAACGCCTACAATGAGCAGTTCTTC. Amino acid sequence: CASSYRNAYNEQFF. Drawing the rest from reference TRBV19 and TRBJ2-1, the complete variable domain is DGGITQSPKYLFRKEGQNVTLSCEQNLNHDAMYWYRQDPGQGLRLIYYSQIVNDFQKGDIAEGYSVSREKKESFPLTVTSAQKNPTAFYLCASSYRNAYNEQFFGPGTRLTVL.

The V call is TRBV27, the J call TRBJ1-1, with D tentatively TRBD1 (5 bases). CDR1 and CDR2 from the germline V gene are MNHEY and SMNVEV (reference sequence). Trimming took off 11 bases at V and 4 bases at J, with 17 bases between the two ends. The CDR3 is 13 amino acids. The CDR3 region is CAGPGRLITEAFF. For the CDR3, the DNA is TGTGCCGGACCGGGACGGTTGATCACTGAAGCTTTCTTT.

The genes are TRBV11-3 and TRBJ1-1; D unclear. The V and J ends lost 1 base and 0 bases respectively, with 3 bases between them. The CDR3 is 13 residues long. Germline V gene sequence: CDR1 SGHNT, CDR2 YENEEA. CDR3 amino acids: CASSLAVNTEAFF. The CDR3, as DNA: TGTGCCAGCAGCTTAGCAGTGAACACTGAAGCTTTCTTT.

The gene calls are TRBV5-1 and TRBJ1-1; D unclear. The CDR3 spans 15 residues. Trimming removed 2 bases at V and 1 base at J, with 12 bases between. Looked up from germline, CDR1 is SGHRS and CDR2 is YFSETQ. CDR3 region: CASSFGDSRNTEAFF. The CDR3 nucleotides are TGCGCCAGCAGCTTTGGGGATTCGCGGAACACTGAAGCTTTCTTT.

The CDR3 is CASSQDLAGELFF. In DNA, the CDR3 is TGTGCCAGCAGCCAAGATTTGGCCGGGGAGCTGTTTTTT. This chain links TRBV14 with TRBJ2-2; unclear D gene. The CDR3 is made up of 13 amino acids. Trimming shortened V by 0 bases and J by 6 bases, and 5 bases separated the two germline ends. Germline CDR1 is SGHDN and CDR2 is FVKESK.

V is TRBV6-1 and J is TRBJ2-7; perhaps D is TRBD1 or TRBD2 (5 bases each). The germline gives CDR1 MNHNS, CDR2 SASEGT. The germline V and J ends were trimmed by 11 bases and 0 bases, with 14 bases remaining between them. The CDR3 has 13 amino acids. The chain's CDR3 is CAYTRDGSYEQYF. CDR3 nucleotides: TGTGCCTACACCCGGGACGGCTCCTACGAGCAGTACTTC.

In its sample, this clone ranks as medium-sized. The DNA for the CDR3 is TGTGCTAGTATGGGCGAGGGATCGAACACTGAAGCTTTCTTT. Amino acid sequence: CASMGEGSNTEAFF. V usage is TRBV12-5 and J usage is TRBJ1-1; D not certain. Trimming stripped 8 bases from V and 1 base from J, with 14 bases between. This CDR3 has 14 residues. Per the germline V gene, CDR1 is LGHNT and CDR2 is FRNRAP.

This sequence joins TRBV4-1 and TRBJ1-2; 10 bases fit TRBD1. The CDR3 covers 14 residues. Germline loops: CDR1 MGHRA, CDR2 YSYEKL. J gave up 8 bases and V 1 base, and 4 bases lay outside the gene matches. The DNA of the CDR3 is TGCGCCAGCAGCCAAGCGGGACAGGGGAGAGGCTACACCTTC. Amino acid sequence: CASSQAGQGRGYTF.

In its sample, this clone was seen once. The CDR3 DNA sequence: TGCGCCAGCAGCCAAGAAACGACAGGAGCCTATGGCTACACCTTC. Amino acid sequence: CASSQETTGAYGYTF. The chain joins TRBV4-3 to TRBJ1-2; maybe TRBD1 (6 bases). Per germline, CDR1 LGHNA and CDR2 YSLEER. This CDR3 contains 15 residues. V dropped 0 bases and J dropped 4 bases, with 12 bases sitting between them.

The rearrangement uses TRBV19 and TRBJ2-1; TRBD2 aligns across 10 bases. The V gene end was trimmed by 9 bases and the J gene end by 2 bases; junction bases not matched to a gene: 10. Germline CDR1 and CDR2: LNHDA and SQIVND (reference sequence). The CDR3 extends over 16 amino acids. The CDR3 bases are TGTGCCAGCCGGGGAGCGGGAGGGCTCCCCTACAATGAGCAGTTCTTC. Its protein is CASRGAGGLPYNEQFF.

The V call is TRBV2, the J call TRBJ1-2; D not resolved. From germline, CDR1 is SNHLY and CDR2 FYNNEI. The V end lost 6 bases, the J end lost 2 bases, and 19 bases lay between the germline ends. This CDR3 contains 16 residues. CDR3 nucleotide sequence: TGTGCCAGCAGCCTACTAGGGAACCCCGTAAACTATGGCTACACCTTC. This sequence encodes CASSLLGNPVNYGYTF.

This clone is a singleton in its sample. The V gene is TRBV7-9, the J gene TRBJ2-7; 9 nucleotides line up with TRBD1. V lost 2 bases to trimming and J lost 5 bases; unmatched junction nucleotides: 7. The CDR3 is 15 residues long. Per germline, CDR1 SEHNR and CDR2 FQNEAQ (reference sequence). DNA of the CDR3: TGTGCCAGCAGCTTAAAGGGACAGGGTAAAAACGAGCAGTACTTC. This sequence encodes CASSLKGQGKNEQYF.

This clone is a singleton in its sample. J is TRBJ1-4 and V is TRBV4-1; 11 bases match TRBD1. The CDR3 extends over 15 amino acids. Per germline, CDR1 MGHRA and CDR2 YSYEKL. Trimming took 10 bases from V and 8 from J; bases not matched to a gene: 12. The CDR3 spells CATGDRGAGEEKLFF. CDR3 DNA sequence: TGCGCCACCGGGGACAGGGGGGCTGGAGAAGAAAAACTGTTTTTT.

This clone came up a few times. The V gene is TRBV5-1, the J gene TRBJ2-1, with D possibly matching TRBD1 (6 bases). The CDR3 spans 15 residues. Trimming pared 0 bases from V and 1 base from J, leaving 8 bases between. Germline CDR1 reads SGHRS; CDR2 reads YFSETQ. The CDR3 loop is CASSLDRVSYNEQFF. Here the CDR3 DNA reads TGCGCCAGCAGCTTGGACAGGGTATCCTACAATGAGCAGTTCTTC.

The CDR3 bases are TGCGCCAGCAGCTTGGGACAGGGGGGCGAAAAACTGTTTTTT. Amino acids: CASSLGQGGEKLFF. The chain carries TRBV5-1 and TRBJ1-4, with 9 bases identical to TRBD1. Germline-derived CDR1 and CDR2 are SGHRS and YFSETQ. The CDR3 length is 14 residues. With 0 bases clipped from V and 8 bases from J, the junction kept 2 bases outside the gene matches.

This chain uses TRBV5-1 with TRBJ2-5; D is perhaps TRBD1 or TRBD2 (5 bases each). Per germline, CDR1 SGHRS and CDR2 YFSETQ. The CDR3 consists of 14 residues. Trimming shortened V by 0 bases and J by 7 bases, and 13 bases separated the two germline ends. CDR3 in amino acids: CASSLGPGDGTQYF. Here the CDR3 DNA reads TGCGCCAGCAGCTTGGGGCCCGGGGACGGGACCCAGTACTTC.

This rearrangement joins TRBV7-9 to TRBJ2-1, with D unclear. Trimming left V 3 bases short and J 7 bases short, with 4 bases between. This CDR3 has 11 residues. The germline CDR1 and CDR2 sequences are SEHNR and FQNEAQ (reference sequence). The CDR3 DNA reads TGTGCCAGCAGCTTGAAAAATGAGCAGTTCTTC. Protein product: CASSLKNEQFF. The full variable domain, with the rest looked up from reference TRBV7-9 and TRBJ2-1, is DTGVSQNPRHKITKRGQNVTFRCDPISEHNRLYWYRQTLGQGPEFLTYFQNEAQLEKSRLLSDRFSAERPKGSFSTLEIQRTEQGDSAMYLCASSLKNEQFFGPGTRLTVL.